This T cell receptor beta chain was captured in a study of CD8+ T cells in alopecia areata listed by TCRdb under 2018. In the study overall: The treated patients took part in an open-label pilot trial in which moderate-to-severe alopecia areata was treated with oral tofacitinib at 5 to 10 mg twice daily. Patients received tofacitinib for 6 to 18 months and were then followed off drug for 6 months to check for delayed response and recurrence. High-throughput TCRbeta sequencing was used to examine T cell clonal expansion in alopecia areata in both the C3H/HeJ mouse model and human patients. Scalp tissue and sorted CD4+ and CD8+ peripheral blood T cells from patchy and totalis/universalis alopecia areata patients and from healthy controls were covered by human TCRbeta sequencing. Patients on tofacitinib were biopsied at baseline and after 4 and 24 weeks of treatment, and several of the patients also had a later scalp biopsy. Scalp clonality was compared among normal scalp (n=4), patchy alopecia areata scalp (n=8), and alopecia totalis/universalis scalp (n=8). RNA came from the PAXgene miRNA kit for fixed scalp, the miRNeasy kit for PBMCs, and the RNeasy kit for mouse skin. TCRbeta CDR3 regions were amplified by immunoSEQ multiplex PCR with 35 Vbeta forward and 13 Jbeta reverse primers.

What this sample's time point label stands for: baseline before oral tofacitinib. Peripheral blood and lesional scalp punch biopsies were obtained from patients with alopecia areata. PBMCs were isolated by density centrifugation and stained for CD3, CD4 and CD8, after which CD4+ and CD8+ T cells were sorted on a FACSAria. Preparation of the library involved the immunoSEQ multiplex PCR assay. For TCR sequencing, RNA was extracted from every sample and reverse transcribed into cDNA to serve as template. SuperScript III was used for first-strand cDNA synthesis, primed with a 2:1 mix of oligo-dT and random hexamers. A synthetic immune receptor repertoire was used to gauge amplification bias, and whatever bias remained was removed computationally. In the paper's pipeline: Raw reads were preprocessed for error removal, and CDR3 was defined according to IMGT conventions as running from the conserved cysteine to phenylalanine. To get clonality, Shannon entropy was normalized by log2 of the number of productive unique TCRs and the result was subtracted from 1. Whether each scalp clone was CD4 or CD8 was inferred by checking scalp TCRbeta sequences against the CD4 and CD8 repertoires from sorted blood. In its TCRdb copy, this immuneACCESS table keeps in-frame sequences only and misses some clones. Where compared with another copy, unresolved V genes explain less than half of these, and the others have no known cause. V and J calls and clone size follow that table, whereas D and trimming were derived from the DNA. This sample holds some 130,000 clones; approximately 48% were observed only once. The ten top clones hold 18% of the sample.

On this clone itself: Its target antigen remains unknown. No base quality values were provided; no much bigger clone lies one nucleotide off.

CDR1 and CDR2, looked up from the germline V gene, are SGDLS and YYNGEE. V sheds 2 bases and J sheds 10 bases, leaving 12 bases between their ends. Inclusive of the bounding cysteine and phenylalanine, the CDR3 is 12 residues long. Just the 36-base CDR3 DNA is kept, in frame starting at base 1. General study outcomes and caveats: Compared with mice, TCR sequences shared between patients were less clear, possibly partly because of HLA diversity across the patient population. Lesional scalp, especially in alopecia totalis/universalis, showed higher clonality and more expanded CD8+ clones than normal scalp, suggesting antigenic drive. Scalp TCR repertoire analysis is complicated because resident alphabeta T cells in normal human skin are also sequenced, whereas mouse skin is dominated by gammadelta T cells.

This chain joins TRBV9 to TRBJ1-1; too little of a D gene remains to name it. The clonotype comes from a human donor with alopecia areata. This specimen was CD8+ T cells sorted from blood, taken at week 0. The CDR3 region has the sequence CASSVEGKGAFF. The bases read TGTGCCAGCAGCGTGGAAGGGAAAGGAGCTTTCTTT.